Sequencing of this T cell receptor (beta chain) was carried out in a study of blood T cell repertoires in COVID-19. About the study: Spain, Italy and the United States supplied samples that represented acute and convalescent COVID-19. PBMCs, B-cell-depleted T cells, or T cells provided the cDNA or gDNA that made up the material.

In the original analysis: Estimation of nucleated cell counts was performed using reference gene primer amplification. Profiled with immunoSEQ multiplex PCR; TCRdb holds only in-frame clones, not every one. V and J calls and clone size are given by that table; D and trimming were obtained from the DNA. In the table there are under 150,000 clones, around 82% of which are singletons. The CDR3 runs 12 residues. V lost 3 bases to trimming and J lost 8 bases, with 10 bases between them. The germline gives CDR1 MNHNS, CDR2 SASEGT. The chain uses TRBV6-1 and TRBJ1-2; D is undetermined. What was sequenced was peripheral blood. This clonotype originated in a man older than 75 with active or convalescent COVID-19. In DNA form, the CDR3 reads TGTGCCAGCAGTGAGGTTCCCAGAGGCTACACCTTC. It yields the protein CASSEVPRGYTF.